This T cell receptor (beta chain) emerged from a study of tumor and adjacent non-tumor tissue in lung cancer. Study as a whole: Patients comprised roughly 12 adenocarcinoma, a couple of squamous cell carcinoma and 1 small cell lung cancer.

Whole-study findings and limits: Compared with tumor, normal lung showed significantly lower TCR diversity.

This clonotype was seen more than once but under ten times. Its antigen is not identified. RNA was extracted from bulk tissue without any cell sorting. TCRbeta libraries were built with three rounds of nested PCR, modified from ARM-PCR. TCRdb re-derived calls from the multiplex PCR reads in MiXCR, one entry per CDR3 protein. The sample holds over 130,000 distinct CDR3 sequences, approximately 70% seen once. This clonotype was obtained from a man aged 55 to 70 with small cell lung cancer. Sequenced input: lung tumor tissue.

CDR3 residues: CASSSYRGNEQFF. CDR3 nucleotides: TGTGCCAGCAGTTCCTACAGGGGCAATGAGCAGTTCTTC. This rearrangement joins TRBV12-3 or TRBV12-4 to TRBJ2-1; 7 bases are shared with TRBD1. The CDR3 extends over 13 amino acids. V was pared by 4 bases and J by 6 bases, with 3 bases of the junction left unmatched.